These 17 T cell receptor beta chains came from one sample sequenced in a study of tumor-infiltrating lymphocytes in primary liver carcinoma (dated by TCRdb to about 2017). TRIzol reagent was used to extract blood RNA from unsorted whole blood, while the DNeasy Blood & Tissue kit provided the germline DNA. The sequencer listed for this sample is Illumina HiSeq 2500. TCRbeta-specific cDNA was reverse-transcribed from 500 ng total RNA using a constant-region primer and ProtoScript II reverse transcriptase. Three nested multiplex PCR rounds, following a slightly modified ARM-PCR procedure, were used to build the TCRbeta libraries. Each of the first two PCR rounds ran for 10 cycles and used multiplex TRBV1-TRBV30 forward primers together with a Cbeta reverse primer. TCRdb reprocessing: public reads trimmed at Q25 with fastp, clones called with MiXCR, in-frame beta chains kept. Under each unique CDR3 protein, matching rows form one entry showing the most common genes and DNA. This sample has about 300,000 distinct CDR3 sequences in its table, and 55% to 65% of those were observed once. Roughly 9% of the sample belongs to the ten largest clones.

What was sequenced was peripheral blood. The receptors here all came from a man between 35 and 55 years old with primary liver carcinoma and hepatitis B virus infection.

With respect to this clonotype: A much more abundant neighbour one base away suggests this may be a read error. This chain links TRBV6-5 with TRBJ1-1; D gene ambiguous. This CDR3 comprises 13 residues. Germline values: CDR1 MNHEY, CDR2 SVGAGI. V was pared by 6 bases and J by 7 bases, with 15 bases between. The CDR3 sequence is CASRKRMGNEAFF. The CDR3 DNA sequence: TGTGCCAGCAGGAAAAGGATGGGCAATGAAGCTTTCTTT.

Many counts were recorded for this clonotype. The chain joins TRBV29-1 to TRBJ2-1, with 8 nucleotides matching TRBD1. Trimming removed 5 bases from V and 11 bases from J; junction bases left unmatched: 8. CDR1 SQVTM and CDR2 ANQGSEA come from the germline V gene. The CDR3 has 12 residues. DNA of the CDR3: TGCAGCGTTCCCCGGACAGGGTATAAGCAGTTCTTC. It codes for CSVPRTGYKQFF.

As concerns this clonotype: A much larger clone is a single base away; this may be a read error. This CDR3 is missing its conserved last phenylalanine or tryptophan, likely due to a read error. This rearrangement joins TRBV6-5 to TRBJ1-1, with D possibly TRBD1 on 5 matching bases. Trimming pared 6 bases from V and 5 bases from J, leaving 16 bases between. The germline gives CDR1 MNHEY, CDR2 SVGAGI. There are 14 residues in the CDR3. The CDR3 DNA sequence: TGTGCCAGCAGCACCGGGGGGGTCGGGACTGAAGCTTTCTAT. Translating it yields CASSTGGVGTEAFY.

The chain carries TRBV11-2 and TRBJ2-7; maybe TRBD2 (5 bases). CDR3 length equals 14 residues. Trimming removed 6 bases from V and 13 bases from J, with 25 bases in between. The germline gives CDR1 SGHAT, CDR2 FQNNGV. CDR3 coding DNA: TGTGCCAGCAGTCTGCCAGATGAAACTCAGTGGACTTACTTC. It specifies CASSLPDETQWTYF.

The rearrangement uses TRBV5-1 and TRBJ2-2; D is ambiguous. V gave up 0 bases and J gave up 6 bases, with 12 bases separating them. Germline CDR1 reads SGHRS; CDR2 reads YFSETQ. The CDR3 contains 15 residues. The DNA of the CDR3 is TGCGCCAGCAGCTTGGGTCCTAGTGTTCCCGGGGAGCTGTTTTTT. Residues: CASSLGPSVPGELFF.

Concerning this clonotype: This is likely a read error, given that the CDR3 carries no conserved phenylalanine or tryptophan at its end. The V and J genes are TRBV11-1 and TRBJ2-2; D unresolved. Germline CDR1 and CDR2: SGHAT and FQDESV (reference sequence). This CDR3 contains 15 residues. In DNA, the CDR3 is TGTGCCAGCAGCGGGCGTCCATCGAACAGCGGGGAGCTGTTTTCT. Residues: CASSGRPSNSGELFS.

This clonotype was observed a few times. The CDR3: CASSQGDRGTEAFF. CDR3 nucleotide sequence: TGCGCCAGCAGCCAAGGGGACAGGGGGACTGAAGCTTTCTTT. The V call is TRBV4-1, the J call TRBJ1-1; 11 positions match TRBD1. CDR3 length: 14 amino acids. Germline V gene lookup returns CDR1 MGHRA and CDR2 YSYEKL. V lost 1 base, J lost 5 bases, and 0 bases stayed unmatched.

This clonotype was observed a single time. At one boundary the junction diverges from the germline segment, which might be a read error. The CDR3 DNA reads TGTGCCAGCAGTTACCCTCCGGGACAGGGCAATCAACCCCAGCATTTT. Protein: CASSYPPGQGNQPQHF. This chain links TRBV6-5 with TRBJ1-5; 9 bases align to TRBD1. The length of the CDR3 is 16 residues. Germline V gene lookup returns CDR1 MNHEY and CDR2 SVGAGI.

In its sample, this clonotype was seen once. This could be a read error, since a much larger clone is one nucleotide away. This chain uses TRBV29-1 with TRBJ2-1; tentatively, D is TRBD1 (5 bases). Germline V gives CDR1 SQVTM, CDR2 ANQGSEA. This CDR3 comprises 17 residues. CDR3 nucleotide sequence: TGCAGGGTCTACCTCCCGCGACAGAAAAGCTCCTACAATGAGCAGTTCTTC. This encodes CRVYLPRQKSSYNEQFF.

Comment on this clonotype: A read error may be the cause here, since a much bigger clone is one base away. The chain carries TRBV6-6 and TRBJ2-2; D possibly corresponds to TRBD2 (5 bases). CDR3 length equals 14 residues. CDR1 MNHNY and CDR2 SVGAGI come from the germline V gene (reference sequence). The chain's CDR3 is CASVGGANTGELLF. The CDR3 region has the DNA TGTGCCAGCGTCGGCGGAGCGAACACCGGGGAGCTGTTATTT.

Note on this clonotype: A read error may produce the germline difference seen at one junction end. The CDR3 region has the DNA TGTGCCAGCCCACCAACTCGGGCAGGATACTATGAGCAGTACTTC. Its translation: CASPPTRAGYYEQYF. The gene calls are TRBV18 and TRBJ2-7, with D hard to call. This CDR3 comprises 15 residues. The V gene's germline CDR1 is KGHSH and CDR2 LQKENI.

Comments on this clonotype: The junction does not match germline at one end; this may be a read error. The CDR3 loop reads CTSRLAGDPSYNEQFF. CDR3 nucleotide sequence: TGTACCAGCAGGCTAGCGGGAGACCCCTCCTACAATGAACAGTTCTTC. This chain links TRBV14 with TRBJ2-1, with 10 nucleotides matching TRBD2. The CDR3 covers 16 residues. Germline V gives CDR1 SGHDN, CDR2 FVKESK.

As to this clonotype: A much larger clone lies a single base off, so this may be a read error. The chain employs TRBV14 and TRBJ1-2; D unresolved. The germline V gene has CDR1 SGHDN and CDR2 FVKESK. This CDR3 is built from 14 residues. CDR3 residues: CASNQEQPPYGYTF. CDR3 coding DNA: TGTGCCAGCAACCAAGAGCAGCCCCCCTATGGCTACACCTTC. The full variable domain, completed using reference TRBV14 and TRBJ1-2, is EAGVTQFPSHSVIEKGQTVTLRCDPISGHDNLYWYRRVMGKEIKFLLHFVKESKQDESGMPNNRFLAERTGGTYSTLKVQPAELEDSGVYFCASNQEQPPYGYTFGSGTRLTVV.

In this sample, this clonotype turned up a few times. Compared with germline, one end of the junction differs, possibly owing to a read error. The chain uses TRBV12-3 or TRBV12-4 and TRBJ2-7; 11 nucleotides line up with TRBD2. This CDR3 contains 14 residues. The CDR3 spells CASRLAGGPYEQYF. CDR3 coding DNA: TGTGCCAGCAGATTAGCGGGAGGGCCCTACGAGCAGTACTTC.

This clonotype was seen repeatedly, ten times or more. The chain recombines TRBV4-3 with TRBJ1-1, with TRBD1 matching 7 bases. This CDR3 contains 14 residues. Looked up from germline, CDR1 is LGHNA and CDR2 is YSLEER. Trimming took 0 bases from V and 5 from J; bases not matched to a gene: 3. The CDR3 loop reads CASSQDSRGTEAFF. CDR3 in DNA: TGCGCCAGCAGCCAAGATTCCAGGGGGACTGAAGCTTTCTTT.

This clonotype has only one observation. A much larger clone lies one base from this, so it may be a read error. This chain links TRBV28 with TRBJ2-1; TRBD2 aligns across 10 bases. V trimming: 6 bases; J trimming: 4 bases; junction bases outside the gene matches: 6. From germline, CDR1 is MDHEN and CDR2 SYDVKM. The CDR3 runs to 15 residues. The CDR3 DNA reads as TGTGCCAGCAGCCCTATTAGCGGGAGGTACAATGAGCAGTTCTTC. Translated: CASSPISGRYNEQFF. Full variable domain (outside the CDR3, taken from reference TRBV28 and TRBJ2-1): DVKVTQSSRYLVKRTGEKVFLECVQDMDHENMFWYRQDPGLGLRLIYFSYDVKMKEKGDIPEGYSVSREKKERFSLILESASTNQTSMYLCASSPISGRYNEQFFGPGTRLTVL.

The V call is TRBV6-2 or TRBV6-3, the J call TRBJ2-5; D unresolved. CDR3 length: 15 residues. Trimming shortened V by 3 bases and J by 4 bases, and 15 bases separated the two germline ends. Germline CDR1 is MNHEY and CDR2 is SVGEGT. The CDR3 DNA reads as TGTGCCAGCAGTTATATCTGTGGGTTCGGAGAGACCCAGTACTTC. This sequence encodes CASSYICGFGETQYF.